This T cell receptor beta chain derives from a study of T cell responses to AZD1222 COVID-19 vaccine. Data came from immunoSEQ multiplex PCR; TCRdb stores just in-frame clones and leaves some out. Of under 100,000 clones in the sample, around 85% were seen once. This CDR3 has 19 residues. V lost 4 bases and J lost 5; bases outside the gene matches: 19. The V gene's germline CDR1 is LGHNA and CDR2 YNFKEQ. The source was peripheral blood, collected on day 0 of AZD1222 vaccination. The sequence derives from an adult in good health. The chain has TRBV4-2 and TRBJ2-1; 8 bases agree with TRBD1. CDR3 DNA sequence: TGTGCCAGCAGCCCCACTCAACACCCGGACAGGGTAGGGGACAATGAGCAGTTCTTC. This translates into CASSPTQHPDRVGDNEQFF.